Listed below are T cell receptor beta chains from one sample, sequenced in a study of blood T cell repertoires in COVID-19. The protocol was immunoSEQ multiplex PCR, while the TCRdb copy is restricted to in-frame clones and leaves out a portion. This table holds roughly 220,000 clones, around four fifths found once. The source material was peripheral blood. The receptors shown here come from a woman aged 55 to 70 who had recovered from COVID-19. CDR3s include the opening cysteine and the closing phenylalanine or tryptophan. The D gene is left open where the match is weak. A clone size is listed for some rows: how often the clone was seen (once, few, many), or a class if it is expanded.

d_gene	j_gene	len	abundance	v_gene	CDR3aa	CDR3nt
TRBD2	TRBJ2-1	18	once	TRBV7-2	CASSLAGLAGSFYNEQFF	TGTGCCAGCAGCTTAGCCGGACTAGCGGGGTCCTTCTACAATGAGCAGTTCTTC
TRBD1	TRBJ2-2	16	once	TRBV10-2	CASSGPGQGGTGELFF	TGCGCCAGCAGTGGGCCCGGACAGGGGGGGACCGGGGAGCTGTTTTTT
TRBD2	TRBJ2-1	18	NA	TRBV4-1	CASSQGQATSGGVGEQFF	TGCGCCAGCAGCCAAGGTCAGGCGACTAGCGGGGGGGTAGGGGAGCAGTTCTTC
TRBD2	TRBJ2-7	14	NA	TRBV30	CAWSLSGGLYEQYF	TGTGCCTGGAGTCTGTCGGGGGGGCTATACGAGCAGTACTTC
TRBD1	TRBJ1-2	14	NA	TRBV6-5	CASSYRRTGFGYTF	TGTGCCAGCAGTTACCGAAGGACAGGGTTTGGCTACACCTTC
NA	TRBJ1-5	15	NA	TRBV21-1	CASSRGDSSNQPQHF	TGTGCCAGCAGCAGAGGGGACAGTAGCAATCAGCCCCAGCATTTT
TRBD1	TRBJ1-2	14	NA	TRBV7-2	CASSLTGGFYGYTF	TGTGCCAGCAGTTTAACAGGGGGCTTCTATGGCTACACCTTC
NA	TRBJ2-1	15	NA	TRBV14	CASSQVRLADNEQFF	TGTGCCAGCAGCCAAGTCCGGCTCGCGGACAATGAGCAGTTCTTC
NA	TRBJ1-2	14	NA	TRBV7-9	CASSSSGVNYGYTF	TGTGCCAGCAGCTCATCGGGGGTCAACTATGGCTACACCTTC
NA	TRBJ2-2	11	NA	TRBV6-6	CASTQTGELFF	TGTGCCAGCACTCAGACCGGGGAGCTGTTTTTT
NA	TRBJ2-2	21	NA	TRBV10-3	CAISESSAGGGGGKVTGELFF	TGTGCCATCAGTGAGTCGTCGGCAGGGGGCGGCGGGGGAAAAGTCACCGGGGAGCTGTTTTTT
NA	TRBJ2-6	15	NA	TRBV19	CASNDHSSGANVLTF	TGTGCCAGTAATGACCACAGCTCTGGGGCCAACGTCCTGACTTTC
TRBD1	TRBJ1-1	16	NA	TRBV7-9	CASSPEIQGAGTEAFF	TGTGCCAGCAGCCCGGAAATCCAGGGGGCAGGCACTGAAGCTTTCTTT
NA	TRBJ1-4	15	NA	TRBV5-1	CASSSARGTNEKLFF	TGCGCCAGCAGTTCAGCCCGGGGAACTAATGAAAAACTGTTTTTT
NA	TRBJ1-4	15	once	TRBV30	CAWSNTGSTNEKLFF	TGTGCCTGGAGCAACACAGGGTCAACTAATGAAAAACTGTTTTTT
TRBD1	TRBJ2-2	20	NA	TRBV27	CASSLFPTGLTDSNTGELFF	TGTGCCAGCAGTTTATTCCCGACAGGGCTCACCGATTCGAACACCGGGGAGCTGTTTTTT
NA	TRBJ2-2	14	NA	TRBV15	CATSRLLTGWELFF	TGTGCCACCAGCAGACTACTTACAGGGTGGGAGCTGTTTTTT
TRBD1	TRBJ2-7	17	NA	TRBV5-6	CASSSPPDRVALYEQYF	TGTGCCAGCAGCTCTCCACCGGACAGGGTCGCCTTATACGAGCAGTACTTC
NA	TRBJ2-6	15	NA	TRBV5-1	CASSLTLSGANVLTF	TGCGCCAGCAGCCTGACACTTTCTGGGGCCAACGTCCTGACTTTC
TRBD2	TRBJ2-5	13	NA	TRBV18	CASSPQGGETQYF	TGTGCCAGCTCACCGCAGGGAGGGGAGACCCAGTACTTC
NA	TRBJ2-1	13	NA	TRBV4-1	CASSQEERDEQFF	TGCGCCAGCAGCCAAGAAGAGCGCGATGAGCAGTTCTTC
TRBD1	TRBJ1-2	14	NA	TRBV6-5	CASSYGDRVYGYTF	TGTGCCAGCAGTTACGGCGACAGGGTCTATGGCTACACCTTC